This T cell receptor (beta chain) was found in a study of OX40 agonist ivuxolimab in advanced cancers. Regarding the study as a whole: CD4+ and CD8+ blood T cells expanded clonally by week 6 at 0.1 to 3.0 mg/kg. The authors did not determine the antigen specificity of the expanded peripheral T cells.

The CDR3 length is 17 residues. The germline CDR1 and CDR2 sequences are MNHEY and SMNVEV (reference sequence). V was clipped by 7 bases and J by 7 bases; unmatched bases: 18. Exclusion applied to patients with autoimmune disease history or systemic immunosuppression. The data were produced by immunoSEQ multiplex PCR, yet TCRdb's version contains in-frame clones alone and is incomplete. This repertoire shows over 8,000 clones, roughly 69% found once; its top ten account for about half. This clone showed up many times. Its target is unknown. V and J are TRBV27 and TRBJ2-7, with TRBD1 matching 11 bases. The origin of this receptor is an adult with an advanced solid tumor such as melanoma, head and neck, liver or kidney cancer. Source: CD4+ or CD8+ T cells sorted from blood, taken in a trial of the OX40 agonist ivuxolimab. CDR3 in amino acids: CASNIGRGQGDRREQYF. CDR3 DNA: TGTGCCAGCAATATTGGCAGGGGACAGGGGGACCGGAGGGAGCAGTACTTC.